This is a list of T cell receptor beta chains from one sample in a study of a mutant IDH1 vaccine in newly diagnosed glioma. The repertoire was sequenced with immunoSEQ multiplex PCR; TCRdb's copy has only in-frame clones and lacks some. Of approximately 88,000 clones in the sample, roughly 77% were seen once. The sequencing here drew on PBMCs, taken from a glioma patient treated with radiotherapy, temozolomide or both. These receptors came from a man aged 40-50 years with glioma. CDR3s include the opening cysteine and the closing phenylalanine or tryptophan. Fields, in order: V gene, J gene, CDR3 protein.

v_gene: TRBV9
j_gene: TRBJ2-3
CDR3aa: CASSVEAGGRKTDTQYF

v_gene: TRBV6-5
j_gene: TRBJ1-1
CDR3aa: CASSSLVGTEAFF

v_gene: TRBV2
j_gene: TRBJ2-3
CDR3aa: CASSEVNLAYTDTQYF

v_gene: TRBV30
j_gene: TRBJ2-5
CDR3aa: CAWSVWSVGGPSLKTQYF

v_gene: TRBV27
j_gene: TRBJ1-1
CDR3aa: CASSLQGALVAFF

v_gene: TRBV19
j_gene: TRBJ2-7
CDR3aa: CASSILAGVHEQYF

v_gene: TRBV19
j_gene: TRBJ1-5
CDR3aa: CASSAGGVSNQPQHF

v_gene: TRBV28
j_gene: TRBJ2-3
CDR3aa: CASSPLREGADTQYF

v_gene: TRBV5-1
j_gene: TRBJ2-5
CDR3aa: CASSLDRLGETQYF

v_gene: TRBV19
j_gene: TRBJ1-5
CDR3aa: CASSLLGNRYQPQHF

v_gene: TRBV5-8
j_gene: TRBJ2-5
CDR3aa: CASSLAVKSKETQYF

v_gene: TRBV7-8
j_gene: TRBJ2-4
CDR3aa: CASSPQGTVAKNIQYF

v_gene: TRBV5-1
j_gene: TRBJ2-7
CDR3aa: CASSSVPGLVIYEQYF

v_gene: TRBV28
j_gene: TRBJ2-5
CDR3aa: CASSLLSFGGETQYF

v_gene: TRBV10-1
j_gene: TRBJ2-7
CDR3aa: CASTQGGGGYYEQYF

v_gene: TRBV7-2
j_gene: TRBJ1-1
CDR3aa: CASSNFNTEAFF

v_gene: TRBV18
j_gene: TRBJ1-3
CDR3aa: CASSPLGQPSSGNTIYF

v_gene: TRBV13
j_gene: TRBJ2-3
CDR3aa: CASSLLASGGHTDTQYF

v_gene: TRBV7-2
j_gene: TRBJ2-3
CDR3aa: CASSPVAGAPADTQYF

v_gene: TRBV19
j_gene: TRBJ2-2
CDR3aa: CASRLGGGNTGELFF

v_gene: TRBV9
j_gene: TRBJ1-2
CDR3aa: CASSVATGGFGYGYTF

v_gene: TRBV28
j_gene: TRBJ1-1
CDR3aa: CASSFSGLNTEAFF

v_gene: TRBV5-4
j_gene: TRBJ2-5
CDR3aa: CASSYGHKETQYF

v_gene: TRBV6-1
j_gene: TRBJ1-6
CDR3aa: CASSSRDRVNSPLHF

v_gene: TRBV4-2
j_gene: TRBJ2-6
CDR3aa: CASGNRDRVPGANVLTF

v_gene: TRBV29-1
j_gene: TRBJ1-2
CDR3aa: CSVATGQGNYGYTF

v_gene: TRBV7-8
j_gene: TRBJ1-2
CDR3aa: CASSLALSGLNYGYTF

v_gene: TRBV28
j_gene: TRBJ2-2
CDR3aa: CASNSDRRNTGELFF

v_gene: TRBV5-6
j_gene: TRBJ2-7
CDR3aa: CASSPTGGSGYEQYF

v_gene: TRBV7-2
j_gene: TRBJ1-5
CDR3aa: CASSLGTGGNQPQHF

v_gene: TRBV27
j_gene: TRBJ1-5
CDR3aa: CASSLSINQPQHF

v_gene: TRBV5-6
j_gene: TRBJ2-7
CDR3aa: CASSTSGHNYEQYF

v_gene: TRBV4-2
j_gene: TRBJ2-3
CDR3aa: CASSARTSGDTDTQYF

v_gene: TRBV6-5
j_gene: TRBJ2-7
CDR3aa: CASSTGGTVYEQYF

v_gene: TRBV30
j_gene: TRBJ1-4
CDR3aa: CASDRDEKLFF

v_gene: TRBV5-1
j_gene: TRBJ2-5
CDR3aa: CASSLEPGQGARGSRAETQYF

v_gene: TRBV4-3
j_gene: TRBJ2-2
CDR3aa: CANSHASANTGELFF

v_gene: TRBV5-1
j_gene: TRBJ2-6
CDR3aa: CASSSQTGTWSSGANVLTF

v_gene: TRBV7-9
j_gene: TRBJ1-2
CDR3aa: CASSLQDSYGYTF

v_gene: TRBV11-1
j_gene: TRBJ1-1
CDR3aa: CASSSGSEAFF